The 15 T cell receptor beta chains in this list originate from one sample, sequenced in a study of blood T cell repertoires in COVID-19 (dated by TCRdb to the early 2020s). The protocol used for the library was the immunoSEQ multiplex PCR assay. TCRdb holds this immuneACCESS table with in-frame rearrangements only. Some clones are missing; in checked studies, unresolved V genes explain under half, and the rest has no known cause. The sample includes 310,000 or so clones, with approximately 90% observed a single time. Approximately 9.4% of the sample lies in the top ten. What was sequenced was peripheral blood. The receptors come from a man in his thirties or forties with COVID-19, enrolled during active disease.

The V gene is TRBV6-5, the J gene TRBJ1-6; weak D call: TRBD1 (5 bases). The CDR3 sequence is 16 residues long. Per germline, CDR1 MNHEY and CDR2 SVGAGI. Trimming cost V 2 bases and J 9 bases, with 17 bases left between them. CDR3 DNA sequence: TGTGCCAGCAGTTACGCGGCGGACGGACAAGGTTCACCCCTCCACTTT. It is translated as CASSYAADGQGSPLHF.

This chain joins TRBV5-8 and TRBJ1-4; 10 bases agree with TRBD1. This CDR3 has 14 amino acids. Per the germline V gene, CDR1 is SGHTS and CDR2 is YDEGEE. V shed 4 bases and J 7 bases; nucleotides not matched to a gene: 4. The CDR3 spells CASSMGQGIEKLFF. CDR3 coding DNA: TGTGCCAGCAGCATGGGACAGGGGATTGAAAAACTGTTTTTT. Together with reference TRBV5-8 and TRBJ1-4, the CDR3 gives the full variable domain: EAGVTQSPTHLIKTRGQQATLRCSPISGHTSVYWYQQALGLGLQFLLWYDEGEERNRGNFPPRFSGRQFPNYSSELNVNALELEDSALYLCASSMGQGIEKLFFGSGTQLSVL.

This clone appeared a few times. This same CDR3 is encoded by further DNA sequences in the sample. The rearrangement links TRBV6-5 to TRBJ1-5, with D possibly matching TRBD1 (5 bases). The CDR3 covers 14 residues. V was shortened by 2 bases and J by 4 bases, with 9 bases between the two germline ends. CDR1 and CDR2 from the germline V gene are MNHEY and SVGAGI. DNA of the CDR3: TGTGCCAGCAGTTACAGGGGTGGGAATCAGCCCCAGCATTTT. Residues: CASSYRGGNQPQHF.

CDR3 in amino acids: CASSLGQGFKQYF. CDR3 nucleotide sequence: TGTGCCAGCAGCCTCGGACAGGGGTTCAAGCAGTACTTC. The J gene is TRBJ2-7, the V gene TRBV6-2 or TRBV6-3, with TRBD1 matching 9 bases. The trim removed 6 bases at V and 8 bases at J, leaving 8 bases unmatched. The CDR3 has 13 amino acids. Looked up from germline, CDR1 is MNHEY and CDR2 is SVGEGT.

This clone was seen more than once but under ten times. The chain couples TRBV5-1 to TRBJ1-2; D is unclear. CDR3 length equals 13 residues. The germline V gene has CDR1 SGHRS and CDR2 YFSETQ. With 0 bases removed from V and 6 bases from J, the gap between germline ends came to 9 bases. The CDR3 nucleotides are TGCGCCAGCAGCTTGGCCCCCGGGAATGGCTACACCTTC. Its translation: CASSLAPGNGYTF. Supplemented by reference TRBV5-1 and TRBJ1-2, the full variable domain reads KAGVTQTPRYLIKTRGQQVTLSCSPISGHRSVSWYQQTPGQGLQFLFEYFSETQRNKGNFPGRFSGRQFSNSRSEMNVSTLELGDSALYLCASSLAPGNGYTFGSGTRLTVV.

This CDR3 reads CASSEVGFSGNTIYF. In DNA form, the CDR3 reads TGTGCCAGCAGTGAAGTCGGGTTTTCTGGAAACACCATATATTTT. The J gene is TRBJ1-3, the V gene TRBV25-1; D call uncertain. Germline V gene sequence: CDR1 MGHDK, CDR2 SYGVNS. The CDR3 totals 15 residues. The V end was cut by 2 bases, the J end by 1 base, with 9 bases between.

The V gene is TRBV29-1, the J gene TRBJ1-1; TRBD1 is a possible D gene (6 bases). This CDR3 spans 12 amino acids. Trimming pared 6 bases from V and 1 base from J, leaving 9 bases between. Germline values: CDR1 SQVTM, CDR2 ANQGSEA. The CDR3 DNA reads TGCAGCGTCAGGGGCCCGAACACTGAAGCTTTCTTT. Translating gives CSVRGPNTEAFF.

This clone turned up a few times. The chain couples TRBV2 to TRBJ1-6, with no clear D. V gave up 8 bases and J gave up 0 bases, with 14 bases separating them. Germline V gives CDR1 SNHLY, CDR2 FYNNEI. The CDR3 has 16 amino acids. The CDR3 loop reads CASSFPGSSYNSPLHF. Here the CDR3 DNA reads TGTGCCAGCTCTTTTCCGGGAAGCTCCTATAATTCACCCCTCCACTTT.

The V gene is TRBV12-3 or TRBV12-4, the J gene TRBJ2-3; D ambiguous. CDR3 size: 13 residues. Trimming removed 1 base from V and 3 bases from J, with 5 bases in between. The CDR3 sequence: CASSLERTDTQYF. The DNA for the CDR3 is TGTGCCAGCAGTTTAGAGAGGACAGATACGCAGTATTTT.

The rearrangement joins TRBV7-9 to TRBJ2-4; D perhaps matches TRBD1 (5 bases). Trimming cost V 4 bases and J 8 bases, with 9 bases left between them. CDR3 length equals 12 residues. Looked up from germline, CDR1 is SEHNR and CDR2 is FQNEAQ (reference sequence). DNA for the CDR3: TGTGCCAGCAGCTCTGACAGAGACATTCAGTACTTC. Translating it yields CASSSDRDIQYF.

The rearrangement uses TRBV7-9 and TRBJ2-3; D is perhaps TRBD2 (6 bases). Germline V gene sequence: CDR1 SEHNR, CDR2 FQNEAQ (reference sequence). V lost 1 base and J lost 9, with 17 bases in between. The CDR3 loop spans 15 amino acids. CDR3 region: CASSLGLGRERTQYF. The CDR3 coding sequence is TGTGCCAGCAGCTTAGGGCTCGGGCGGGAAAGGACGCAGTATTTT.

The rearrangement links TRBV15 to TRBJ1-5, with TRBD1 matching over 10 bases. CDR1 is LNHNV and CDR2 is YYDKDF in the germline V gene (reference sequence). The V and J ends lost 3 bases and 5 bases, in that order; junction bases with no gene match: 4. The CDR3 length is 15 residues. In DNA, the CDR3 is TGTGCCACCAGCAGGGGGGGGACAGGGGATCAGCCCCAGCATTTT. The encoded protein is CATSRGGTGDQPQHF.

This rearrangement joins TRBV11-3 to TRBJ2-1, with 8 bases aligning to TRBD2. Trimming removed 1 base from V and 7 bases from J; junction bases left unmatched: 9. CDR3 length equals 16 residues. Per the germline V gene, CDR1 is SGHNT and CDR2 is YENEEA. CDR3 sequence: CASSLVTGGERNEQFF. For the CDR3, the DNA is TGTGCCAGCAGCTTAGTAACGGGAGGGGAGAGAAATGAGCAGTTCTTC.

This clone is a singleton in its sample. The chain links TRBV10-3 to TRBJ2-7, with a possible D match to TRBD1 (6 bases). Per germline, CDR1 ENHRY and CDR2 SYGVKD. The CDR3 contains 13 residues. Trimming cost V 8 bases and J 3 bases, with 14 bases left between them. The CDR3 loop is CAIRDTGNYEQYF. The CDR3 DNA follows: TGTGCCATCCGGGACACGGGAAACTACGAGCAGTACTTC.

The chain employs TRBV29-1 and TRBJ2-2; 7 bases agree with TRBD1. V was pared by 0 bases and J by 4 bases, with 8 bases of the junction left unmatched. Germline CDR1 SQVTM, CDR2 ANQGSEA. The CDR3 is made up of 16 amino acids. The CDR3 bases are TGCAGCGTTGAAGAAGCAAACAGGGGTATCACCGGGGAGCTGTTTTTT. The encoded protein is CSVEEANRGITGELFF.